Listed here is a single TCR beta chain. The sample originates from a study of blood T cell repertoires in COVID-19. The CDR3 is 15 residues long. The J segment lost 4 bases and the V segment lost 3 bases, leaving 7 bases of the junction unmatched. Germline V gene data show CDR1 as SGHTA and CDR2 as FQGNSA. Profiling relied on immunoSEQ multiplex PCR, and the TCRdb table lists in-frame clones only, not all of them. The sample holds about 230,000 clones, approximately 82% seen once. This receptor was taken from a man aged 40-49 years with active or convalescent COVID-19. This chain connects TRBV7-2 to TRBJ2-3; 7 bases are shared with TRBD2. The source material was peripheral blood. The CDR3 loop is CASSFSGGGSDTQYF. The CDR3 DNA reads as TGTGCCAGCAGCTTTAGTGGGGGGGGATCAGATACGCAGTATTTT. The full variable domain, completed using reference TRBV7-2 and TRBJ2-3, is GAGVSQSPSNKVTEKGKDVELRCDPISGHTALYWYRQSLGQGLEFLIYFQGNSAPDKSGLPSDRFSAERTGGSVSTLTIQRTQQEDSAVYLCASSFSGGGSDTQYFGPGTRLTVL.